These 18 T cell receptor beta chains originate from one sample sequenced in a study of T cells in Graves' hyperthyroidism and ophthalmopathy. TCR beta CDR3 regions were amplified from RNA transcripts. RT-PCR in the first round (using the HTBI primer set) targeted the TCR CDR3. TCRdb processed the multiplex PCR reads anew with MiXCR; each CDR3 protein has one entry. The sample has 300,000 to 400,000 distinct CDR3 sequences; approximately 15% are singletons. The material sequenced was blood. The source is a woman in her thirties with Graves' hyperthyroidism.

This clonotype was picked up many times. The chain has TRBV7-9 and TRBJ2-3; possibly TRBD1 or TRBD2 for D (5 bases each). Trimming removed 4 bases from V and 4 bases from J, with 12 bases in between. The CDR3 spans 14 residues. Germline V gene lookup returns CDR1 SEHNR and CDR2 FQNEAQ (reference sequence). The DNA for the CDR3 is TGTGCCAGCAGCTCACCAGGGAGCCCAGATACGCAGTATTTT. This gives the protein CASSSPGSPDTQYF.

CDR3 protein: CSARAGDGKETQYF. The DNA for the CDR3 is TGCAGTGCTAGAGCAGGGGACGGGAAAGAGACCCAGTACTTC. The rearrangement joins TRBV20-1 to TRBJ2-5; TRBD1 might be the D (6 bases). CDR1 is DFQATT, CDR2 SNEGSKA, per germline (reference sequence). The CDR3 loop spans 14 amino acids. V lost 1 base and J lost 3, with 12 bases in between.

A word on this clonotype: Lacking the conserved final phenylalanine or tryptophan, this CDR3 likely reflects a read error. V is TRBV18 and J is TRBJ2-7, with TRBD2 as a possible D gene (6 bases). Trimming took off 4 bases at V and 6 bases at J, with 7 bases between the two ends. CDR1 is KGHSH and CDR2 is LQKENI in the germline V gene. The CDR3 covers 11 residues. CDR3 bases: TGTGCCAGCTCACTGGGGGGCGAGCAGTACCTC. It encodes CASSLGGEQYL.

This clonotype has ten or more counts. The chain employs TRBV20-1 and TRBJ2-3; maybe TRBD2 (5 bases). CDR3 length: 15 amino acids. V dropped 0 bases and J dropped 5 bases, with 15 bases sitting between them. Germline CDR1 and CDR2: DFQATT and SNEGSKA (reference sequence). CDR3 nucleotides: TGCAGTGCTAGAGATGGAGGTTCCATGAGAGATACGCAGTATTTT. Translating it yields CSARDGGSMRDTQYF.

This clonotype was seen at least ten times. The chain combines TRBV24-1 with TRBJ2-1; 7 nucleotides match TRBD2. The junction had 5 bases not matched to a gene; V was cut back by 3 bases and J by 4 bases. CDR1 and CDR2 from the germline V gene are KGHDR and SFDVKD. There are 15 residues in the CDR3. The CDR3 sequence: CATSDLSGKYNEQFF. The DNA for the CDR3 is TGTGCCACCAGTGATCTCAGCGGGAAGTACAATGAGCAGTTCTTC.

There are many counts of this clonotype. The rearrangement uses TRBV28 and TRBJ2-7; 9 bases agree with TRBD2. Germline CDR1 MDHEN, CDR2 SYDVKM. The CDR3 length is 15 residues. The V gene end was trimmed by 7 bases and the J gene end by 4 bases; junction bases not matched to a gene: 11. This CDR3 is CASIQGASGIYEQYF. As DNA, the CDR3 is TGTGCCAGCATCCAGGGAGCTAGCGGGATTTACGAGCAGTACTTC.

This clonotype was seen ten or more times. The CDR3 sequence is CASSIGGRETQYF. CDR3 DNA: TGTGCCAGCAGTATCGGGGGGAGAGAGACCCAGTACTTC. This rearrangement joins TRBV28 to TRBJ2-5, with TRBD2 matching over 7 bases. The CDR3 runs to 13 residues. Germline loops: CDR1 MDHEN, CDR2 SYDVKM. Trimming removed 5 bases from V and 4 bases from J; junction bases left unmatched: 4.

This clonotype was seen repeatedly, ten times or more. The V call is TRBV12-3 or TRBV12-4, the J call TRBJ2-3, with D perhaps TRBD1 (5 bases). V was cut by 3 bases and J by 0 bases, with 22 bases left in between. CDR3 size: 19 residues. This chain's CDR3 is CASSLGPSGFLNSTDTQYF. Here the CDR3 DNA reads TGTGCCAGCAGTTTGGGGCCATCCGGCTTCCTTAATAGCACAGATACGCAGTATTTT.

This clonotype has a count of ten or more. The chain carries TRBV28 and TRBJ2-3; 7 nucleotides match TRBD2. J lost 4 bases, V lost 3 bases, and 10 bases had no gene match. Looked up from germline, CDR1 is MDHEN and CDR2 is SYDVKM. CDR3 length: 16 amino acids. The chain's CDR3 is CASSFPGTMGSDTQYF. CDR3 DNA sequence: TGTGCCAGCAGTTTCCCCGGGACTATGGGTTCAGATACGCAGTATTTT.

This clonotype was seen a few times. V and J are TRBV28 and TRBJ1-4; D is ambiguous. Per the germline V gene, CDR1 is MDHEN and CDR2 is SYDVKM. There are 15 residues in the CDR3. The V end lost 2 bases, the J end lost 4 bases, and 11 bases lay between the germline ends. CDR3 DNA sequence: TGTGCCAGCAGTTTAATGTCAAAAAGTAATGAAAAACTGTTTTTT. Its translation is CASSLMSKSNEKLFF. The full variable domain, with the rest looked up from reference TRBV28 and TRBJ1-4, is DVKVTQSSRYLVKRTGEKVFLECVQDMDHENMFWYRQDPGLGLRLIYFSYDVKMKEKGDIPEGYSVSREKKERFSLILESASTNQTSMYLCASSLMSKSNEKLFFGSGTQLSVL.

This clonotype has more than one count but fewer than ten. V gene TRBV5-5 combines with J gene TRBJ2-5; no clear D. The CDR3 totals 14 residues. Germline CDR1 reads SGHKS; CDR2 reads YYEKEE (reference sequence). V was pared by 2 bases and J by 4 bases, with 12 bases between. CDR3 in DNA: TGTGCCAGCAGCTTCCCCAATCCCCCAGAGACCCAGTACTTC. It encodes CASSFPNPPETQYF.

This clonotype was picked up a small number of times. The chain links TRBV27 to TRBJ2-7; TRBD2 aligns across 14 bases. V was pared by 3 bases and J by 5 bases, with 18 bases of the junction left unmatched. The CDR3 sequence is 20 residues long. Germline V gives CDR1 MNHEY, CDR2 SMNVEV (reference sequence). This chain's CDR3 is CASSFSAPGLAGVGIDEQYF. The CDR3 DNA reads TGTGCCAGCAGTTTCTCTGCTCCGGGACTAGCGGGAGTGGGTATAGACGAGCAGTACTTC.

V gene TRBV18 combines with J gene TRBJ2-1; TRBD1 matches 9 bases. Germline lookup yields CDR1 KGHSH and CDR2 LQKENI. V dropped 3 bases and J dropped 3; count of bases not matched to a gene: 3. This CDR3 contains 15 residues. The CDR3 bases are TGTGCCAGCTCACCGGGACAGGGTAACTACAATGAGCAGTTCTTC. Translation: CASSPGQGNYNEQFF.

Concerning this clonotype itself: Likely a read error: the CDR3 ends without its conserved phenylalanine or tryptophan. The chain links TRBV19 to TRBJ2-7, with D perhaps matching TRBD2 (6 bases). Germline CDR1 is LNHDA and CDR2 is SQIVND (reference sequence). Trimming stripped 3 bases from V and 4 bases from J, with 13 bases between. The CDR3 has 14 residues. The CDR3 DNA reads as TGTGCCAGTAGTATTTCGCGGGATAGATACGAGCAGTACCTC. Translated, it gives CASSISRDRYEQYL.

The chain uses TRBV5-1 and TRBJ1-4; 9 bases agree with TRBD1. Per the germline V gene, CDR1 is SGHRS and CDR2 is YFSETQ. The length of the CDR3 is 14 residues. Trimming removed 2 bases from V and 5 bases from J; junction bases left unmatched: 1. In nucleotides, the CDR3 is TGCGCCAGCAGCTTCGGACAGGGGAATGAAAAACTGTTTTTT. Its translation is CASSFGQGNEKLFF.

On this clonotype itself: A much larger clone lies one base from this, so it may be a read error. The chain combines TRBV27 with TRBJ2-7, with D possibly called TRBD1 or TRBD2 (5 bases each). The J call may be mistaken, given a closer DNA end match to TRBJ2-1. The germline CDR1 and CDR2 sequences are MNHEY and SMNVEV (reference sequence). This CDR3 comprises 13 residues. CDR3 coding DNA: TGTGCCAGCAGTTATTGGGGACCCTACGAGCAGTTCTTC. Encoded protein: CASSYWGPYEQFF.

There are a few counts of this clonotype. The gene calls are TRBV18 and TRBJ1-2; D remains unclear. Germline V gives CDR1 KGHSH, CDR2 LQKENI. The CDR3 extends over 15 amino acids. V was trimmed by 5 bases and J by 7 bases, leaving 20 bases between them. The CDR3 DNA sequence: TGTGCCAGCTCAACTAAACTCAGGAGCTACTCTGGCTACACCTTC. It translates to CASSTKLRSYSGYTF.

This clonotype was seen many times. The chain has TRBV11-2 and TRBJ2-4, with D tentatively TRBD1 (6 bases). Trimming stripped 0 bases from V and 15 bases from J, with 12 bases between. Germline lookup yields CDR1 SGHAT and CDR2 FQNNGV. The CDR3 spans 12 residues. The DNA for the CDR3 is TGTGCCAGCAGCTTAGAAGGGGGAAGGGGGTACTTC. It specifies CASSLEGGRGYF.